A single sample gave rise to the 18 T cell receptor beta chains below, sequenced in a study of blood T cell repertoires in COVID-19 (TCRdb year 2020). Library preparation used the immunoSEQ multiplex PCR assay. Sourced from immuneACCESS, this table was stored by TCRdb with only in-frame sequences that have V and J called. A share of the clones is absent; for the studies checked, an unresolved V gene accounts for under half, and the remainder has no known explanation. Within this sample are about 91,000 clones, with around 90% of them counted one time only. In total, the top ten clones hold roughly 8.1% of the sample. The sample taken for sequencing was peripheral blood. The source is a woman aged 70-85 years with acute or convalescent COVID-19.

V and J are TRBV28 and TRBJ1-1; D may be TRBD1 (6 bases). With 7 bases removed from V and 1 base from J, the gap between germline ends came to 10 bases. Germline-derived CDR1 and CDR2 are MDHEN and SYDVKM. This CDR3 comprises 13 residues. In DNA form, the CDR3 reads TGTGCCAGCAAGCGGGGGGCGAACACTGAAGCTTTCTTT. This encodes CASKRGANTEAFF.

The CDR3 reads CASSSGTEAFF. For the CDR3, the DNA is TGTGCCAGCAGTTCCGGCACTGAAGCTTTCTTT. This sequence joins TRBV25-1 and TRBJ1-1; no clear D gene. CDR1 MGHDK and CDR2 SYGVNS come from the germline V gene. The germline V and J ends were trimmed by 5 bases and 4 bases, with 5 bases remaining between them. The CDR3 consists of 11 residues.

In its sample, this clone was seen once. The chain uses TRBV2 and TRBJ1-3; D is ambiguous. The CDR3 has 13 residues. Deletions cut 6 bases from V and 0 bases from J, with 6 bases between. CDR1 and CDR2 (germline): SNHLY, FYNNEI. CDR3 sequence (DNA): TGTGCCAGCAGCCCTAACTCTGGAAACACCATATATTTT. Translated: CASSPNSGNTIYF.

The CDR3 DNA is TGCGCCAGCAGCTTGGGAGGGACAGGGGGTTCAAATGGCTACACCTTC. Translation gives CASSLGGTGGSNGYTF. J is TRBJ1-2 and V is TRBV5-1, with 11 nucleotides matching TRBD1. V shed 0 bases, J shed 6 bases, and the junction held 7 bases outside the gene matches. Germline CDR1 reads SGHRS; CDR2 reads YFSETQ. The CDR3 contains 16 residues.

The rearrangement uses TRBV7-2 and TRBJ2-1; tentatively, D is TRBD2 (6 bases). V lost 3 bases and J lost 0, with 18 bases in between. The CDR3 spans 18 residues. Per germline, CDR1 SGHTA and CDR2 FQGNSA. In DNA form, the CDR3 reads TGTGCCAGCAGCTTGAGGGCGTCGCGCGGGAACTCCTACAATGAGCAGTTCTTC. Translated: CASSLRASRGNSYNEQFF.

This chain joins TRBV7-9 and TRBJ2-1; the match to TRBD2 covers 13 bases. The CDR3 has 18 amino acids. V lost 6 bases, J lost 8 bases, and 16 bases stayed unmatched. Germline V lookup: CDR1 SEHNR, CDR2 FQNEAQ (reference sequence). For the CDR3, the DNA is TGTGCCAGCAGTACCAGTGGGAGACTAGCGGGAGGCGGCTATGAGCAGTTCTTC. Its translation is CASSTSGRLAGGGYEQFF.

The rearrangement links TRBV2 to TRBJ1-4, with 7 bases matching TRBD1. The J segment lost 6 bases and the V segment lost 7 bases, leaving 8 bases of the junction unmatched. Germline CDR1 SNHLY, CDR2 FYNNEI. This CDR3 region has 14 residues. CDR3 coding DNA: TGTGCCAGCACCCGACAGGGTTGGGATGAAAAACTGTTTTTT. Encoded protein: CASTRQGWDEKLFF. Full variable domain (rest looked up from reference TRBV2 and TRBJ1-4): EPEVTQTPSHQVTQMGQEVILRCVPISNHLYFYWYRQILGQKVEFLVSFYNNEISEKSEIFDDQFSVERPDGSNFTLKIRSTKLEDSAMYFCASTRQGWDEKLFFGSGTQLSVL.

The sample holds one count of this clone. The chain is built from TRBV7-9 and TRBJ2-1, with 12 bases lining up with TRBD2. Germline V gene sequence: CDR1 SEHNR, CDR2 FQNEAQ (reference sequence). The CDR3 length is 15 residues. V gave up 5 bases and J gave up 4 bases; unmatched junction bases: 3. CDR3 residues: CASSPLAGGYNEQFF. The CDR3, as DNA: TGTGCCAGCAGCCCGCTAGCGGGGGGGTACAATGAGCAGTTCTTC.

This clone was counted only a few times. In nucleotides, the CDR3 is TGTGCCAGCAGTTACTCGTCGTACTACGAGCAGTACTTC. Its protein product is CASSYSSYYEQYF. The chain joins TRBV6-2 or TRBV6-3 to TRBJ2-7; D remains unclear. The V gene's germline CDR1 is MNHEY and CDR2 SVGEGT. With 0 bases removed from V and 3 bases from J, the gap between germline ends came to 6 bases. The CDR3 length is 13 residues.

This chain connects TRBV18 to TRBJ2-7; D unresolved. Trimming pared 2 bases from V and 2 bases from J, leaving 7 bases between. Germline V gene sequence: CDR1 KGHSH, CDR2 LQKENI. The CDR3 contains 13 residues. Here the CDR3 reads CASSPSSAYEQYF. CDR3 nucleotides: TGTGCCAGCTCACCATCAAGCGCCTACGAGCAGTACTTC.

The CDR3 sequence: CASSSPGTSGGAFQETQYF. The CDR3 DNA sequence: TGTGCCAGCAGTTCCCCTGGGACTAGCGGGGGGGCATTCCAAGAGACCCAGTACTTC. The chain couples TRBV2 to TRBJ2-5, with TRBD2 matching 16 bases. The trim removed 5 bases at V and 1 base at J, leaving 10 bases unmatched. The germline V gene has CDR1 SNHLY and CDR2 FYNNEI. This CDR3 has 19 residues. The full variable domain, completed using reference TRBV2 and TRBJ2-5, is EPEVTQTPSHQVTQMGQEVILRCVPISNHLYFYWYRQILGQKVEFLVSFYNNEISEKSEIFDDQFSVERPDGSNFTLKIRSTKLEDSAMYFCASSSPGTSGGAFQETQYFGPGTRLLVL.

This clone was seen just once. This rearrangement joins TRBV6-5 to TRBJ2-4, with 8 nucleotides matching TRBD2. The V gene's germline CDR1 is MNHEY and CDR2 SVGAGI. Trimming cost V 8 bases and J 2 bases; bases outside gene matches: 5. This CDR3 spans 14 amino acids. In DNA form, the CDR3 reads TGTGCCAGCCGACTAGCGCTGTCCAAAAACATTCAGTACTTC. This translates into CASRLALSKNIQYF.

This clone occurred a few times. V usage is TRBV18 and J usage is TRBJ2-5, with a possible D match to TRBD2 (6 bases). From germline, CDR1 is KGHSH and CDR2 LQKENI. This CDR3 contains 14 residues. Trimming left V 2 bases short and J 4 bases short, with 11 bases between. The CDR3 loop reads CASSPNFGGETQYF. In DNA form, the CDR3 reads TGTGCCAGCTCACCAAACTTCGGGGGAGAGACCCAGTACTTC.

This chain uses TRBV27 with TRBJ2-1; possibly TRBD2 for D (7 bases). CDR1 and CDR2 from the germline V gene are MNHEY and SMNVEV (reference sequence). V was shortened by 5 bases and J by 1 base, with 18 bases between the two germline ends. This CDR3 has 17 amino acids. This CDR3 reads CASSRSSGGGSYNEQFF. The CDR3, as DNA: TGTGCCAGCAGTCGAAGCTCGGGGGGCGGGTCCTACAATGAGCAGTTCTTC.

The chain links TRBV29-1 to TRBJ2-5; 7 bases map to TRBD1. V was pared by 7 bases and J by 1 base, with 3 bases of the junction left unmatched. The CDR3 sequence is 12 residues long. The germline gives CDR1 SQVTM, CDR2 ANQGSEA. The CDR3, as DNA: TGCAGCGGGAGGACAGGCCAAGAGACCCAGTACTTC. Translating it yields CSGRTGQETQYF.

V and J are TRBV6-5 and TRBJ2-7, with D tentatively TRBD1 (6 bases). The CDR3 has 15 amino acids. CDR1 and CDR2 from the germline V gene are MNHEY and SVGAGI. Trimming shortened V by 0 bases and J by 6 bases, and 15 bases separated the two germline ends. CDR3 DNA sequence: TGTGCCAGCAGTTACTCGACAGGTCTCGCTTTCGAGCAGTACTTC. It encodes CASSYSTGLAFEQYF.

The rearrangement uses TRBV7-9 and TRBJ1-1, with TRBD1 as a possible D gene (6 bases). V was trimmed by 6 bases and J by 4 bases, leaving 15 bases between them. The germline V gene encodes CDR1 SEHNR and CDR2 FQNEAQ (reference sequence). The CDR3 is 14 residues long. The CDR3 DNA reads as TGTGCCAGCAGGAGGGAGGGGGAAGGCACTGAAGCTTTCTTT. This translates into CASRREGEGTEAFF.

The rearrangement uses TRBV7-8 and TRBJ2-7; TRBD1 aligns across 7 bases. Trimming at V came to 6 bases and at J to 5 bases, leaving 13 bases not matched to a gene. The germline CDR1 and CDR2 sequences are SGHVS and FQNEAQ. This CDR3 has 15 residues. CDR3 DNA: TGTGCCAGCAGAGAAACAGGGGATCTCTACCACGAGCAGTACTTC. Amino acid sequence: CASRETGDLYHEQYF.